This section outlines one T cell receptor (beta chain) sequence together with its context. These data belong to a study of cytomegalovirus exposure and HLA in healthy donors. The CDR3 sequence is 10 residues long. V was clipped by 8 bases and J by 5 bases, with 4 bases between them. Germline V lookup: CDR1 MNHEY, CDR2 SMNVEV (reference sequence). This PCR relied on a set of 60 Vbeta primers and 13 Jbeta primers. Sequenced by immunoSEQ multiplex PCR; TCRdb stores in-frame clones only, minus some. This sample has about 160,000 clones, with around three quarters found just once. The chain uses TRBV27 and TRBJ1-5, with no clear D. The sequencing sample was made of PBMCs. The receptor was isolated from a man between 45 and 60 years old in good health and CMV-seropositive. The CDR3 nucleotides read TGTGCCAGCGGGCATCAGCCCCAGCATTTT. This encodes CASGHQPQHF.